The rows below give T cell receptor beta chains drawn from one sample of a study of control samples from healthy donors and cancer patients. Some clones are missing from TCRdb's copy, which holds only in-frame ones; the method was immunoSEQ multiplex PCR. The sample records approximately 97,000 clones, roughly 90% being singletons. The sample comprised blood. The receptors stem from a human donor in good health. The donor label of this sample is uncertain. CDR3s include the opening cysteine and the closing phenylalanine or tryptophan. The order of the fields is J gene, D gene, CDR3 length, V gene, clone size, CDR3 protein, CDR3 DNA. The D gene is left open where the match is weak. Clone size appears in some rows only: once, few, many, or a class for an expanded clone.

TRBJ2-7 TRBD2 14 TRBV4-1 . CASSRSGDSYEQYF TGCGCCAGCAGCCGTAGCGGGGATTCCTACGAGCAGTACTTC
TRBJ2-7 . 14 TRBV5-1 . CASSVDTSSYEQYF TGCGCCAGCAGCGTGGACACGAGCTCCTACGAGCAGTACTTC
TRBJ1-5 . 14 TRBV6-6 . CASSYSEVPGPQHF TGTGCCAGCAGTTACTCGGAAGTCCCGGGGCCCCAGCATTTT
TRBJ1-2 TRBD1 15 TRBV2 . CASSDRTGRSYGYTF TGTGCCAGCAGTGACCGGACAGGCCGGAGCTATGGCTACACCTTC
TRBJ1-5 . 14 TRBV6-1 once CASSESLGSQPQHF TGTGCCAGCAGTGAATCCTTGGGGAGCCAGCCCCAGCATTTT
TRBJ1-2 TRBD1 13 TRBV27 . CASSSNRGQGYTF TGTGCCAGCAGTTCCAACAGGGGGCAGGGCTACACCTTC
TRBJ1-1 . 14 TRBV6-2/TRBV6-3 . CASSYSSRNTEAFF TGTGCCAGCAGTTACTCTTCCCGGAACACTGAAGCTTTCTTT
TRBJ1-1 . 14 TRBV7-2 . CASSSRGGNTEAFF TGTGCCAGCAGCTCAAGGGGGGGGAACACTGAAGCTTTCTTT
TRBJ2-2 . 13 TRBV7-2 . CASSTLDTGELFF TGTGCCAGCAGTACACTCGACACCGGGGAGCTGTTTTTT
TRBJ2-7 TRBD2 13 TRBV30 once CARGGAGRYEQYF TGTGCCCGGGGGGGGGCAGGGAGGTACGAGCAGTACTTC
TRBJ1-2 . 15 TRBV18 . CASSPGGIVNYGYTF TGTGCCAGCTCACCCGGGGGAATTGTGAACTATGGCTACACCTTC
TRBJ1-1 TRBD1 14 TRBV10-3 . CAIRATGENTEAFF TGTGCCATCAGGGCGACAGGGGAGAACACTGAAGCTTTCTTT
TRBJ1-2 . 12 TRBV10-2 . CASRTADYGYTF TGCGCCAGCAGGACAGCCGACTATGGCTACACCTTC
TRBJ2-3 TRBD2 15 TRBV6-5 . CASRRSGGAADTQYF TGTGCCAGCAGGCGAAGCGGGGGGGCGGCAGATACGCAGTATTTT
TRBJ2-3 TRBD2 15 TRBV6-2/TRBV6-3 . CASSYPAGGPDTQYF TGTGCCAGCAGTTACCCAGCGGGGGGGCCAGATACGCAGTATTTT
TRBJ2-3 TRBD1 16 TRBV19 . CASSIDLRGRTDTQYF TGTGCCAGTAGTATAGATCTTAGGGGGCGCACAGATACGCAGTATTTT
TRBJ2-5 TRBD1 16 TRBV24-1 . CATSDWGQGAVETQYF TGTGCCACCAGTGATTGGGGACAGGGGGCCGTAGAGACCCAGTACTTC
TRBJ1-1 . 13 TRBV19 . CASSIGWPPEAFF TGTGCCAGTAGTATTGGTTGGCCGCCTGAAGCTTTCTTT
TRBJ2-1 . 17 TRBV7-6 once CASSLTSGSYSYNEQFF TGTGCCAGCAGCTTAACCTCGGGAAGTTACTCCTACAATGAGCAGTTCTTC
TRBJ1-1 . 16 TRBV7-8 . CASSPSRRQSNTEAFF TGTGCCAGCAGCCCAAGCCGGCGGCAGTCAAACACTGAAGCTTTCTTT